This passage covers 8 T cell receptor beta chains from one sample sequenced in a study of cytomegalovirus exposure and HLA in healthy donors. Profiled with immunoSEQ multiplex PCR; TCRdb holds only in-frame clones, not every one. This sample carries 130,000 or so clones, roughly 90% of them seen once, and the ten largest clones take around 3.5%. Sequences were obtained from PBMCs. The receptors here all came from a man aged 25 to 45 in good health and CMV-seronegative.

This chain links TRBV18 with TRBJ2-7; the D gene is possibly TRBD1 (5 bases). Trimming cost V 2 bases and J 2 bases, with 19 bases left between them. Germline V gene data show CDR1 as KGHSH and CDR2 as LQKENI. The length of the CDR3 is 17 residues. The CDR3 DNA sequence: TGTGCCAGCTCACCAACACACGCTATGCCAGGGCCCTACGAGCAGTACTTC. Translated, it gives CASSPTHAMPGPYEQYF.

This clone was counted a single time. The chain carries TRBV7-8 and TRBJ2-1, with D hard to call. Germline V gives CDR1 SGHVS, CDR2 FQNEAQ. The ends were cut back, 3 bases at V and 5 bases at J, with 5 bases in the middle. The CDR3 extends over 12 amino acids. CDR3 nucleotides: TGTGCCAGCAGCTTCCAAAACAATGAGCAGTTCTTC. As protein: CASSFQNNEQFF.

V and J are TRBV7-9 and TRBJ2-3, with D perhaps TRBD1 (5 bases). This CDR3 spans 14 amino acids. Trimming pared 7 bases from V and 7 bases from J, leaving 18 bases between. Germline V CDR1 and CDR2: SEHNR, FQNEAQ (reference sequence). In DNA, the CDR3 is TGTGCCAGCAAGGGGCCTGATACCCCGAATACGCAGTATTTT. It codes for CASKGPDTPNTQYF.

The rearrangement uses TRBV7-2 and TRBJ1-5; D may be TRBD1 (6 bases). V lost 4 bases and J lost 3, with 13 bases in between. CDR3 length equals 15 residues. Germline values: CDR1 SGHTA, CDR2 FQGNSA. CDR3 region: CASSYGSGANQPQHF. For the CDR3, the DNA is TGTGCCAGCAGCTACGGATCAGGGGCCAATCAGCCCCAGCATTTT.

This clone was detected only once. The rearrangement links TRBV19 to TRBJ1-6; D call uncertain. Trimming removed 4 bases from V and 0 bases from J, with 13 bases in between. Germline V gene data show CDR1 as LNHDA and CDR2 as SQIVND (reference sequence). CDR3 length equals 17 residues. DNA of the CDR3: TGTGCCAGTAGTAAAAAACGCAAGAGCTCCTATAATTCACCCCTCCACTTT. Its protein is CASSKKRKSSYNSPLHF.

The rearrangement joins TRBV25-1 to TRBJ1-2; TRBD1 is a possible D gene (6 bases). CDR1 and CDR2 (germline): MGHDK, SYGVNS. CDR3 length equals 15 residues. Trimming shortened V by 5 bases and J by 0 bases, and 13 bases separated the two germline ends. CDR3 bases: TGTGCCAGCAGTCCGGGTTACAGGGCTAACTATGGCTACACCTTC. Its translation is CASSPGYRANYGYTF.

V usage is TRBV6-1 and J usage is TRBJ2-2, with D possibly TRBD1 on 6 matching bases. V shed 6 bases and J shed 10 bases, with 12 bases lying between them. The CDR3 sequence is 12 residues long. From germline, CDR1 is MNHNS and CDR2 SASEGT. The CDR3 DNA follows: TGTGCCAGCAGAACAGGGTTGGTGGAGCTGTTTTTT. Amino acid sequence: CASRTGLVELFF.

V gene TRBV28 combines with J gene TRBJ2-1; 8 bases line up with TRBD1. The V gene end was trimmed by 5 bases and the J gene end by 6 bases; junction bases not matched to a gene: 12. The CDR3 runs to 16 residues. Germline-derived CDR1 and CDR2 are MDHEN and SYDVKM. CDR3 sequence reads: CASSRDRSGPINEQFF. CDR3 DNA: TGTGCCAGCAGTAGGGACAGGAGTGGCCCCATCAATGAGCAGTTCTTC.